Listed here is a single T cell receptor (beta chain). Its target is unknown. Next came a second PCR, run for about 7 to 12 cycles, which used a sample-barcoded 5' primer along with a J-beta primer mix. Using its own MiXCR run on the 5' RACE reads, TCRdb lists one record per CDR3 protein. Of some 700,000 distinct CDR3 sequences listed, 22% are singletons. This sample was taken from a study of blood T cells in healthy people across ages. Study in general: For every two T cells, template switching captured about one barcoded beta molecule.

Study observations and caveats: More naive CD4+ cells and higher diversity were found in long-lived than in aged donors. Naive T cell percentage and TCR beta diversity correlated strongly.

This TCR came from a man between 70 and 80 years old in good health. Specimen: blood.

CDR3 in DNA: TGTGCCAGCAGCTCCAGACTAGCGGACCAAGAGACCCAGTACTTC. Its translation is CASSSRLADQETQYF. V and J are TRBV7-8 and TRBJ2-5; 9 nucleotides line up with TRBD2. The CDR3 has 15 amino acids. The V and J ends lost 4 bases and 0 bases, in that order; junction bases with no gene match: 3. CDR1 and CDR2 from the germline V gene are SGHVS and FQNEAQ.